This T cell receptor (beta chain) was captured by sequencing in a study of blood T cells in healthy people across ages. Study details: Template switching captured about one barcoded beta molecule per two T cells. Overall study findings and caveats: Roughly linearly, TCR beta diversity per million T cells fell as age increased.

Next came a second PCR, run for about 7 to 12 cycles, which used a sample-barcoded 5' primer along with a J-beta primer mix. The template-switch adaptor, which had 12 random nucleotides, put a tag on each cDNA molecule. MiXCR was run by TCRdb on the 5' RACE reads, yielding one entry per CDR3 protein. The sample shows 780,000 or so distinct CDR3 sequences, approximately 53% of them seen only once. Trimming took 5 bases from V and 7 from J, leaving 33 bases between them. Looked up from germline, CDR1 is SGHTA and CDR2 is FQGNSA. The CDR3 consists of 20 residues. A word on this clonotype: No antigen is known for it.

This TCR came from a man between 35 and 55 years old in good health. The chain recombines TRBV7-2 with TRBJ2-1, with D possibly matching TRBD1 (6 bases). Sequencing was carried out using blood. In DNA form, the CDR3 reads TGTGCCAGCAGCCTCCACAAGAATCTAAAGGGACAACTCGTCTATAATGAGCAGTTCTTC. Its translation is CASSLHKNLKGQLVYNEQFF.